Detailed here is one T cell receptor (beta chain). No antigen is known for it. The data were obtained in a study of beta chain features in type 1 diabetes. cDNA synthesis used the whole RNA isolate, giving expressed TCRB sequences. Only in-frame clones appear in the TCRdb table, and some are missing; sequencing was by immunoSEQ multiplex PCR. The table has hundreds of thousands of clones, about a tenth seen once; the top ten hold over 0.015%. Study findings and constraints: Patients' naive, central memory and Treg TCRB repertoires seemed closer to one another than those of healthy donors. When Type 1 diabetes patients were examined, their TCRB CDR3s proved moderately but significantly shorter in all four CD4+ subsets.

Deletions cut 10 bases from V and 0 bases from J, with 9 bases between. The CDR3 runs to 12 residues. Germline CDR1 MNHNS, CDR2 SASEGT. Donors contributed one heparinised blood draw apiece, averaging about 120 mL. Sequences were obtained from naive CD4+ T cells from blood. The V gene is TRBV6-1, the J gene TRBJ1-2, with no clear D. The TCR originated in a man aged 30-40 years with type 1 diabetes. The CDR3 nucleotides are TGTGCCACGAGGACTGCTAACTATGGCTACACCTTC. It codes for CATRTANYGYTF.